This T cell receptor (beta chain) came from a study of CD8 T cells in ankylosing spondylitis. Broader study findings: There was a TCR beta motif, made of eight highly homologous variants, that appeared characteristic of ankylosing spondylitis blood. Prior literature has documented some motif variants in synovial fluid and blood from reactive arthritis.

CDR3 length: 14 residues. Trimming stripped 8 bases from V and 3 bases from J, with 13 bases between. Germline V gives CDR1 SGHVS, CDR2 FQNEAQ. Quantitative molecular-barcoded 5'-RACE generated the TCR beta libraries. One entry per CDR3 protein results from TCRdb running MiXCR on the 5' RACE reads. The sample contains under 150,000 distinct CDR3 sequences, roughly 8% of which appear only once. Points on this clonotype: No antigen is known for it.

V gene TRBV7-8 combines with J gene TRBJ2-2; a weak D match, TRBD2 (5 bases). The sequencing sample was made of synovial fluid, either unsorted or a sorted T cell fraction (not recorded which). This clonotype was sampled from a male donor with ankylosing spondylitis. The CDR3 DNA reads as TGTGCCAGCTTAAGAGTCGGGGACACCGGGGAGCTGTTTTTT. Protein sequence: CASLRVGDTGELFF.